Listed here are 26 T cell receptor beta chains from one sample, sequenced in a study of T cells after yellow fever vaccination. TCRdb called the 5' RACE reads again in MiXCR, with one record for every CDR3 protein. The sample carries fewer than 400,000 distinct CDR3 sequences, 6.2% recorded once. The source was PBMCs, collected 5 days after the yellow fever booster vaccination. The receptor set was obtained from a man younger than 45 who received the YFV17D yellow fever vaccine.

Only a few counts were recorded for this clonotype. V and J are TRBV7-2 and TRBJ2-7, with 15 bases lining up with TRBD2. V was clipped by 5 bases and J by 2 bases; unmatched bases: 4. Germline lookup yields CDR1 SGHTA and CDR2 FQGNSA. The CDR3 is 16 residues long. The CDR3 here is CASSRGLAGGPYEQYF. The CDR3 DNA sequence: TGTGCCAGCAGCCGGGGACTAGCGGGAGGTCCCTACGAGCAGTACTTC.

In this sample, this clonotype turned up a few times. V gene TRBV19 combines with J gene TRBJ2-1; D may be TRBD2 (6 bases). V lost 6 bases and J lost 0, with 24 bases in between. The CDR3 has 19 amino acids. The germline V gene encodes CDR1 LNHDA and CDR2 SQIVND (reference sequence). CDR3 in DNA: TGTGCCAGTAGACCCGGTGGAGGCGGGAAGGAAAGCTCCTACAATGAGCAGTTCTTC. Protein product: CASRPGGGGKESSYNEQFF.

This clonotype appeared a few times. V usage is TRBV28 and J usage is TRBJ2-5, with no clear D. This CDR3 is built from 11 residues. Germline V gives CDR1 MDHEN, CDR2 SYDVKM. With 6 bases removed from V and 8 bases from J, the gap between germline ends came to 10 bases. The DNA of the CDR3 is TGTGCCAGCAGCTTGGACCAAACCCAGTACTTC. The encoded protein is CASSLDQTQYF.

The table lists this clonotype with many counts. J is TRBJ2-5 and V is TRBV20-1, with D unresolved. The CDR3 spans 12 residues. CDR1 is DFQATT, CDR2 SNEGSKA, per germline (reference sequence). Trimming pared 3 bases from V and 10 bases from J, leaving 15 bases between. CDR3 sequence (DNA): TGCAGTGCTAGGGTTGGTGGACCTGGCCAGTACTTC. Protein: CSARVGGPGQYF.

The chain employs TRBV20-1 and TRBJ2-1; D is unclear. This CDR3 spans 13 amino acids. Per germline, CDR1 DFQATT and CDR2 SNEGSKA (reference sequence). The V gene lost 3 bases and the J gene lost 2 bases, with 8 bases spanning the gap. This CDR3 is CSASAQTYNEQFF. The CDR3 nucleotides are TGCAGTGCTAGTGCACAAACCTACAATGAGCAGTTCTTC.

As DNA, the CDR3 is TGCGCCAGCAGGCCGGTTCAGCGGACCGGGGAGCTGTTTTTT. Translating gives CASRPVQRTGELFF. V gene TRBV5-1 combines with J gene TRBJ2-2, with D possibly TRBD2 on 5 matching bases. Trimming took 5 bases from V and 5 from J, leaving 13 bases between them. CDR3 length: 14 residues. The germline V gene has CDR1 SGHRS and CDR2 YFSETQ.

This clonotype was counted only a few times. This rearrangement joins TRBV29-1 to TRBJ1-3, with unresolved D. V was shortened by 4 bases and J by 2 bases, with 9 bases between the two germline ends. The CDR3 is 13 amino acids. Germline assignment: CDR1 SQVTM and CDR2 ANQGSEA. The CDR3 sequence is CSVGVTAGNTIYF. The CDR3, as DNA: TGCAGCGTTGGAGTGACCGCTGGAAACACCATATATTTT.

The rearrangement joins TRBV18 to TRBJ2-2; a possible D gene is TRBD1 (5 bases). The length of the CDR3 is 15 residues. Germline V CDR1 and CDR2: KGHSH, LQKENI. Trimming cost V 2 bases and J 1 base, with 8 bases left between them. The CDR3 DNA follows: TGTGCCAGCTCACCAACTCAGGGGAACACCGGGGAGCTGTTTTTT. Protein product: CASSPTQGNTGELFF. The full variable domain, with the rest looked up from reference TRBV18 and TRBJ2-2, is NAGVMQNPRHLVRRRGQEARLRCSPMKGHSHVYWYRQLPEEGLKFMVYLQKENIIDESGMPKERFSAEFPKEGPSILRIQQVVRGDSAAYFCASSPTQGNTGELFFGEGSRLTVL.

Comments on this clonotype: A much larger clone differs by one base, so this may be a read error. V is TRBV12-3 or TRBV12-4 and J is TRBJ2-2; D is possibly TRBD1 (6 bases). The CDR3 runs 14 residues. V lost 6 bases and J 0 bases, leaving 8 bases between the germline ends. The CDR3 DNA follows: TGTGCCAGCAGGAGGGGGACGAACACCGGGGAGCTGTTTTTT. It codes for CASRRGTNTGELFF.

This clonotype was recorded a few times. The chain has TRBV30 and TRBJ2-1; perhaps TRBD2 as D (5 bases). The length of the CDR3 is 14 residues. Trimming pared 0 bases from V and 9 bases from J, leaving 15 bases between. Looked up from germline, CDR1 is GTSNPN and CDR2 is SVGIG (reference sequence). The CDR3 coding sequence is TGTGCCTGGAGTGTACTGAGCGGTGGAATTGAGCAGTTCTTC. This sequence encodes CAWSVLSGGIEQFF.

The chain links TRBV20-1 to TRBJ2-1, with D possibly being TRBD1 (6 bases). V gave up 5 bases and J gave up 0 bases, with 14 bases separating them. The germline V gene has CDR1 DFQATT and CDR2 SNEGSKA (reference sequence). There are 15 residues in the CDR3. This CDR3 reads CSAGSQGSSYNEQFF. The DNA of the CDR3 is TGCAGTGCTGGGTCCCAGGGGTCCTCCTACAATGAGCAGTTCTTC.

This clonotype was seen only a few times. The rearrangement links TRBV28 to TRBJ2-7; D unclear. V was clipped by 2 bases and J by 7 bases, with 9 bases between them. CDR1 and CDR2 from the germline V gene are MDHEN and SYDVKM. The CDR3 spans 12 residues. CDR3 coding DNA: TGTGCCAGCAGTTTAGGGATTCGGGAGCAGTACTTC. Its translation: CASSLGIREQYF. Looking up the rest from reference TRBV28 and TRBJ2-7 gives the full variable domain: DVKVTQSSRYLVKRTGEKVFLECVQDMDHENMFWYRQDPGLGLRLIYFSYDVKMKEKGDIPEGYSVSREKKERFSLILESASTNQTSMYLCASSLGIREQYFGPGTRLTVT.

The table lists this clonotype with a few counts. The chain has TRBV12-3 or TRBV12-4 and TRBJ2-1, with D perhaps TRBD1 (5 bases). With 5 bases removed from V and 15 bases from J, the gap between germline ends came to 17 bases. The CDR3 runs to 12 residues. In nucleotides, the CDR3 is TGTGCCAGCAGTCCTCGGACACCCCCAGGGTTCTTC. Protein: CASSPRTPPGFF.

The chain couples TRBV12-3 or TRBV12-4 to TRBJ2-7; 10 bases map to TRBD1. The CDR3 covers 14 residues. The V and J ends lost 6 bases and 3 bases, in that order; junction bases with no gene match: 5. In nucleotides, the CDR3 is TGTGCCAGCAGGGCGACAGGGGGCATCTACGAGCAGTACTTC. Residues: CASRATGGIYEQYF.

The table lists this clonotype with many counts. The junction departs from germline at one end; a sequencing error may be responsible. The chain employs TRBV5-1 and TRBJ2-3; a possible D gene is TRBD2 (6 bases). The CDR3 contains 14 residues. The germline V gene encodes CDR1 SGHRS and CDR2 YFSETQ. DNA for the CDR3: TGCGCCAGCAGCTTGGCCCTATCTCGGGAGACCATGTGCTTT. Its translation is CASSLALSRETMCF.

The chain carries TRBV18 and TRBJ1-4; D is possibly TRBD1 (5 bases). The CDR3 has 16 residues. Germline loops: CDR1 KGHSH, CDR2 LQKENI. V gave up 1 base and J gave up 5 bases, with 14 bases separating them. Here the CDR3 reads CASSPLGGVPNEKLFF. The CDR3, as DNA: TGTGCCAGCTCACCACTAGGAGGGGTGCCGAATGAAAAACTGTTTTTT.

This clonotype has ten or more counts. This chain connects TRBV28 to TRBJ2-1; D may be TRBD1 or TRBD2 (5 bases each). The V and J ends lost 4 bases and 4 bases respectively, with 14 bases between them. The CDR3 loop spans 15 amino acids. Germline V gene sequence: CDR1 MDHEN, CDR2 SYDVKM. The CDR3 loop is CASSSSGTKYNEQFF. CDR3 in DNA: TGTGCCAGCAGTTCATCCGGGACCAAATACAATGAGCAGTTCTTC.

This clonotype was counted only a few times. CDR3 sequence (DNA): TGTGCCAGCAGTTTAGGAGAGGGGTACCAAGAGACCCAGTACTTC. This sequence encodes CASSLGEGYQETQYF. This chain links TRBV28 with TRBJ2-5, with D perhaps given as TRBD1 or TRBD2 (5 bases each). Germline-derived CDR1 and CDR2 are MDHEN and SYDVKM. Trimming removed 2 bases from V and 0 bases from J, with 10 bases in between. This CDR3 has 15 amino acids.

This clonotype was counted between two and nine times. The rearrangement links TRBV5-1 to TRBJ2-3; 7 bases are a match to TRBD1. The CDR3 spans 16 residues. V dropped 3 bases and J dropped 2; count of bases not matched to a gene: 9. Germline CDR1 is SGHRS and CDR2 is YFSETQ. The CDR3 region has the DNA TGCGCCAGCAGCTCGGGGCCAGGGGGTTACACAGATACGCAGTATTTT. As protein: CASSSGPGGYTDTQYF.

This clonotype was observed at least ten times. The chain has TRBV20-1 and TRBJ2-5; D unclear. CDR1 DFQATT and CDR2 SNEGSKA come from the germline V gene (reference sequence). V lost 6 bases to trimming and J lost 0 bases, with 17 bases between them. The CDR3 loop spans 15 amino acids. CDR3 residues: CSAKALTEYQETQYF. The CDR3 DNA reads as TGCAGTGCCAAAGCCCTGACGGAGTACCAAGAGACCCAGTACTTC.

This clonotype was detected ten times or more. The CDR3 sequence: CSASGVGSSGRPLQYF. In nucleotides, the CDR3 is TGCAGTGCTAGTGGGGTGGGGTCTAGCGGGAGGCCTCTTCAGTACTTC. The chain employs TRBV20-1 and TRBJ2-7; 11 nucleotides line up with TRBD2. The CDR3 is 16 amino acids. The trim removed 3 bases at V and 10 bases at J, leaving 17 bases unmatched. Germline CDR1 reads DFQATT; CDR2 reads SNEGSKA (reference sequence).

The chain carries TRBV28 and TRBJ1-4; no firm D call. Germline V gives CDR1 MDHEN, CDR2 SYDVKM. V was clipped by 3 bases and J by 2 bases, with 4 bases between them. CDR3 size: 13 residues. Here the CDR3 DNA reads TGTGCCAGCAGTTTTTCGACTAATGAAAAACTGTTTTTT. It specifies CASSFSTNEKLFF.

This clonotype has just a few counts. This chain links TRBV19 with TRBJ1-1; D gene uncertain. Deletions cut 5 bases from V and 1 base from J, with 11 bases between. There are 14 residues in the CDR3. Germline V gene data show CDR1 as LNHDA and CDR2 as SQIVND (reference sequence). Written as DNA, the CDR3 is TGTGCCAGTAGTTTCGGGAGGGAGAACACTGAAGCTTTCTTT. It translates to CASSFGRENTEAFF.

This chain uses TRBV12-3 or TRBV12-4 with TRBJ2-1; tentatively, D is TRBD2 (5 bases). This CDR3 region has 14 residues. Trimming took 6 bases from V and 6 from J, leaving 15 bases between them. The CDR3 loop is CASSPLGRANEQFF. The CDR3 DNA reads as TGTGCCAGCAGCCCGCTTGGGAGAGCCAATGAGCAGTTCTTC.

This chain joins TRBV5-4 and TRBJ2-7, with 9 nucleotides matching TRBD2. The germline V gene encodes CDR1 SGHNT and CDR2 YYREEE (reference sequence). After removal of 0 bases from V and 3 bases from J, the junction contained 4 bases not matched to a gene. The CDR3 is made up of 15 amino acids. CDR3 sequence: CASSLGSGSYYEQYF. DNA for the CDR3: TGTGCCAGCAGCTTGGGTAGCGGGAGCTACTACGAGCAGTACTTC.

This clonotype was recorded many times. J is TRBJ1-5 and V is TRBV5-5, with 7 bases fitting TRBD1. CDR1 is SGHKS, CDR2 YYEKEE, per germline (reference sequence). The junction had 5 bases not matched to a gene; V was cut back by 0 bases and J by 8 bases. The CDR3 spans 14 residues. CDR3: CASSLGGGGEPQHF. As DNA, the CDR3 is TGTGCCAGCAGCTTGGGAGGGGGCGGTGAGCCCCAGCATTTT.